What follows describes a single T cell receptor beta chain. This entry comes from a study of blood T cell repertoires in COVID-19. Overall study context: Samples representing acute and convalescent COVID-19 were sourced from the United States, Italy and Spain. The cDNA or gDNA used as material had been derived from T cells, B-cell-depleted T cells, or PBMCs.

V was clipped by 6 bases and J by 6 bases; unmatched bases: 8. Germline V gene lookup returns CDR1 MNHEY and CDR2 SMNVEV (reference sequence). The CDR3 extends over 14 amino acids. Original data processing: The assay estimated nucleated cells by amplifying reference gene primers. This table comes from immunoSEQ multiplex PCR, and its TCRdb copy is limited to in-frame clones, with some not included. V and J calls and clone size are those listed in that table; D and trimming were worked out from the DNA. In the table there are tens of thousands of clones, around 88% of which are singletons. The source material was peripheral blood. The TCR sequence derives from a human donor in a cohort sampled during active COVID-19. The chain links TRBV27 to TRBJ2-7; 10 bases match TRBD1. CDR3 protein: CASRSPGTGVEQYF. The DNA of the CDR3 is TGTGCCAGCAGGAGTCCCGGGACAGGGGTCGAGCAGTACTTC.